These T cell receptor beta chains were read from a single sample in a study of molecular identifiers for immune sequencing clone quantification. TCRdb fed the PCR reads into MiXCR, producing one record per CDR3 protein. The sample records hundreds of thousands of distinct CDR3 sequences, roughly 25% being singletons. The material sequenced was naive CD8+ T cells from blood, with Jurkat cell RNA spiked in. The receptors were sampled from a human donor in good health. Some libraries in this study had Jurkat cell RNA spiked in. Both conserved end residues are part of each CDR3. D genes are given only for firm matches. Clone size is shown for a subset of rows, as once, few, many or a class of expanded clone.

TRBJ2-7 | TRBV9 | NA | many | CASSVGGVGSYEQYF | TGTGCCAGCAGCGTAGGCGGGGTAGGTTCCTACGAGCAGTACTTC
TRBJ2-7 | TRBV7-6 | TRBD1 | NA | CASSFSPLTGTREQYF | TGTGCCAGCAGCTTTAGCCCGTTGACAGGGACGAGGGAGCAGTACTTC
TRBJ2-3 | TRBV27 | NA | few | CASSLVGGAPDTQYF | TGTGCCAGCAGTTTAGTGGGGGGGGCCCCAGATACGCAGTATTTT
TRBJ1-3 | TRBV10-3 | NA | NA | CALSAASSGNTIYF | TGTGCCCTCAGTGCGGCTAGCTCTGGAAACACCATATATTTT
TRBJ1-4 | TRBV7-9 | NA | many | CASSSNGRQANEKLFF | TGTGCCAGCAGCTCCAACGGTCGACAGGCTAACGAAAAACTGTTTTTT
TRBJ2-7 | TRBV13 | TRBD2 | NA | CACSLLTSGASSYEQYF | TGTGCCTGCAGCCTACTGACTAGCGGGGCTAGCTCCTACGAGCAGTACTTC
TRBJ2-7 | TRBV2 | TRBD1 | NA | CASSDAGQVSYEQYF | TGTGCCAGCAGTGATGCGGGACAGGTCTCCTACGAGCAGTACTTC
TRBJ1-2 | TRBV29-1 | NA | few | CSVEDGDYGYTF | TGCAGCGTTGAAGATGGGGACTATGGCTACACCTTC
TRBJ2-3 | TRBV12-3/TRBV12-4 | NA | few | CASSWVGGPFSTDTQYF | TGTGCCAGCAGTTGGGTGGGGGGGCCCTTTAGCACAGATACGCAGTATTTT
TRBJ1-1 | TRBV5-1 | NA | NA | CASNYGEMNTEAFF | TGCGCCAGCAATTATGGTGAGATGAACACTGAAGCTTTCTTT